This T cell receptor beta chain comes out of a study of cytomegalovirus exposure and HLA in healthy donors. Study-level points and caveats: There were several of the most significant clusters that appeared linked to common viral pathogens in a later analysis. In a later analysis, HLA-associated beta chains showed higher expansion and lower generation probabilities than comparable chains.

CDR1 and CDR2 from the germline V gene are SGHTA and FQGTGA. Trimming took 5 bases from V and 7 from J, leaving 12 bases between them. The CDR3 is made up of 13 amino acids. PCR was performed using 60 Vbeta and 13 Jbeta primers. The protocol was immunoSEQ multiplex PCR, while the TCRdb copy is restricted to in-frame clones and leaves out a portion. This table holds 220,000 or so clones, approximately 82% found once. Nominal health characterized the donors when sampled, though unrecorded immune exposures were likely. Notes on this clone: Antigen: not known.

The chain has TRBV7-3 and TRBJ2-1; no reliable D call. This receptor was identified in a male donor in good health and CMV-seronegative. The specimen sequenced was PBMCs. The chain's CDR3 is CASSPYLGNEQFF. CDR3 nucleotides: TGTGCCAGCAGCCCCTACCTCGGGAATGAGCAGTTCTTC.